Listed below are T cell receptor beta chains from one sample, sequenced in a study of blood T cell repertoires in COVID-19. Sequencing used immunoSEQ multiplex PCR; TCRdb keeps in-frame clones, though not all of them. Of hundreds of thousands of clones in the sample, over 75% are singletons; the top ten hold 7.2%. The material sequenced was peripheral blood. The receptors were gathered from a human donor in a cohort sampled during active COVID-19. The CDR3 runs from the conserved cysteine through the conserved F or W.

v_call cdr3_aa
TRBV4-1 CASSPPAGVKSGELFF
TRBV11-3 CASSSGGNTIYF
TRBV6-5 CASSYDSPEAFF
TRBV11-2 CASSLEGTGEDTGELFF
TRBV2 CASSGIGGEQYF
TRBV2 CASSEAARDRDNSPLHF
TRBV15 CATSRDRGGGHTEAFF
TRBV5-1 CASSSGTFQETQYF
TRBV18 CASSPTPGGQETQYF
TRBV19 CASSMTGYYGYTF
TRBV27 CASSLFGTGVVYEQYF
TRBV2 CASSELGFPDYMNTEAFF
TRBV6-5 CASSYRASDYEQYF
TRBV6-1 CASSEERARGYTF
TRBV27 CASSLGTAYTAFF
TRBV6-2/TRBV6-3 CASSSPGEGLNTEAFF
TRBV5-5 CASSFGGATYEQYF
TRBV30 CAWMDDRESNYGYTF
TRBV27 CASSFQRTANTGELFF
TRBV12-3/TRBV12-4 CASSLQGYYGYTF
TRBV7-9 CASSLAAGTGWTDTQYF